The 7 T cell receptor beta chains listed next were all sequenced from one sample in a study of shared clonotypes between healthy human individuals. The method was immunoSEQ multiplex PCR; TCRdb's version includes in-frame clones alone and lacks a portion of them. The sample lists over a million clones, around 82% occurring once. The sequenced material came from memory CD4+ T cells from PBMCs. As to subset: CD45RA-negative fraction. These receptors originate from a man aged 18 to 30 in good health. Some clones in this sample may be carry-over from other donors' samples.

The rearrangement links TRBV30 to TRBJ1-4; no definite D call. Looked up from germline, CDR1 is GTSNPN and CDR2 is SVGIG (reference sequence). This CDR3 spans 13 amino acids. Between the trimmed V and J ends, which lost 3 bases and 8 bases, there was a span of 13 bases. The CDR3 sequence is CAWRAPGKEKLFF. In DNA, the CDR3 is TGTGCCTGGAGGGCTCCGGGGAAGGAAAAACTGTTTTTT.

This clone was seen once. The same CDR3 can be traced to other DNA sequences in this sample. The chain carries TRBV4-3 and TRBJ1-3; maybe TRBD1 (6 bases). The CDR3 is 15 residues long. Germline CDR1 and CDR2: LGHNA and YSLEER. With 4 bases removed from V and 0 bases from J, the gap between germline ends came to 10 bases. The CDR3 sequence is CASSPTGSSGNTIYF. The CDR3 region has the DNA TGCGCCAGCAGCCCAACAGGGAGCTCTGGAAACACCATATATTTT.

This rearrangement joins TRBV27 to TRBJ1-3; D gene unclear. V lost 8 bases and J lost 2, with 10 bases in between. This CDR3 has 13 amino acids. Germline V CDR1 and CDR2: MNHEY, SMNVEV (reference sequence). The CDR3 DNA reads TGTGCCAGCCGGCCCTCTGCTGGAAACACCATATATTTT. It encodes CASRPSAGNTIYF.

The V call is TRBV7-9, the J call TRBJ2-2; 7 bases line up with TRBD2. The ends lost 1 base at V and 0 bases at J; junction bases unmatched: 11. The CDR3 is made up of 19 amino acids. Germline CDR1 is SEHNR and CDR2 is FQNEAQ (reference sequence). The CDR3 here is CASSLDPKLLATNTGELFF. In DNA form, the CDR3 reads TGTGCCAGCAGCTTAGACCCCAAACTACTAGCGACGAACACCGGGGAGCTGTTTTTT.

V is TRBV2 and J is TRBJ1-2; 9 bases fit TRBD1. In germline, CDR1 is SNHLY, CDR2 FYNNEI. The CDR3 extends over 16 amino acids. J was trimmed by 0 bases and V by 6 bases; bases with no gene match: 8. In nucleotides, the CDR3 is TGTGCCAGCAGGGACAGAACAGGGGGCTCTAACTATGGCTACACCTTC. Protein product: CASRDRTGGSNYGYTF.

This clone was observed once. The V call is TRBV20-1, the J call TRBJ1-2; D is uncertain. The ends were cut back, 3 bases at V and 8 bases at J, with 10 bases in the middle. The CDR3 consists of 11 residues. Germline V gene lookup returns CDR1 DFQATT and CDR2 SNEGSKA (reference sequence). This CDR3 is CSASSRRGYTF. CDR3 coding DNA: TGCAGTGCTAGTAGTAGGCGCGGCTACACCTTC.

With respect to this clone: The same CDR3 also results from other DNA sequences found in this sample. The chain recombines TRBV28 with TRBJ1-2; D remains unclear. CDR3 length: 12 residues. CDR1 MDHEN and CDR2 SYDVKM come from the germline V gene. V was shortened by 1 base and J by 5 bases, with 5 bases between the two germline ends. The DNA of the CDR3 is TGTGCCAGCAGTTTATATGATTATGGCTACACCTTC. Protein sequence: CASSLYDYGYTF.